This T cell receptor (beta chain) came from a study of T cell responses to AZD1222 COVID-19 vaccine. Study results and caveats: Seropositive status at baseline applied to only a handful of AZD1222 recipients. Nearly half of the spike-specific TCRs reportedly recognize variant regions that carry no mutations. Regions 160-218 and 743-854 dominated among vaccine-associated CD4 TCRs spanning spike.

CDR1 and CDR2 from the germline V gene are GTSNPN and SVGIG (reference sequence). V shed 4 bases and J shed 3 bases, with 9 bases lying between them. The CDR3 is 12 residues long. Method: immunoSEQ multiplex PCR; TCRdb's copy keeps in-frame clones and lacks some. The sample has about 150,000 clones, about 89% seen once. About this clone itself: The antigen remains unidentified.

This TCR came from an adult who received the AZD1222 COVID-19 vaccine. The starting material was peripheral blood, obtained 28 days after the second AZD1222 dose. The rearrangement uses TRBV30 and TRBJ1-1, with no clear D. CDR3 protein: CAWNREYTEAFF. Here the CDR3 DNA reads TGTGCCTGGAATCGGGAGTACACTGAAGCTTTCTTT.